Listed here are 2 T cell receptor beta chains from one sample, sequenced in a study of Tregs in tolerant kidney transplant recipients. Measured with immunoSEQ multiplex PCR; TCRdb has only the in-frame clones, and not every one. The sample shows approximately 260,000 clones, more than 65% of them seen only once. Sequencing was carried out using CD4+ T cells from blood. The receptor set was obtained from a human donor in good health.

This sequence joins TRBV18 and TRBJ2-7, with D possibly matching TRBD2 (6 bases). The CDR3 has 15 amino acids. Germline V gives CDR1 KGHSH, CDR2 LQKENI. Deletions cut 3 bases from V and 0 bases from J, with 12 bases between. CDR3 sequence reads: CASSPGSGLSYEQYF. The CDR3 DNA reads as TGTGCCAGCTCACCCGGGAGCGGCCTCTCCTACGAGCAGTACTTC.

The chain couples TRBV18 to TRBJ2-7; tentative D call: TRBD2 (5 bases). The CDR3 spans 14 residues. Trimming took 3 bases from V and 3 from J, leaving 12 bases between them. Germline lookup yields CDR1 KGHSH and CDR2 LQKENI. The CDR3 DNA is TGTGCCAGCTCACCCACATCCCGGGACTACGAGCAGTACTTC. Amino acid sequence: CASSPTSRDYEQYF.